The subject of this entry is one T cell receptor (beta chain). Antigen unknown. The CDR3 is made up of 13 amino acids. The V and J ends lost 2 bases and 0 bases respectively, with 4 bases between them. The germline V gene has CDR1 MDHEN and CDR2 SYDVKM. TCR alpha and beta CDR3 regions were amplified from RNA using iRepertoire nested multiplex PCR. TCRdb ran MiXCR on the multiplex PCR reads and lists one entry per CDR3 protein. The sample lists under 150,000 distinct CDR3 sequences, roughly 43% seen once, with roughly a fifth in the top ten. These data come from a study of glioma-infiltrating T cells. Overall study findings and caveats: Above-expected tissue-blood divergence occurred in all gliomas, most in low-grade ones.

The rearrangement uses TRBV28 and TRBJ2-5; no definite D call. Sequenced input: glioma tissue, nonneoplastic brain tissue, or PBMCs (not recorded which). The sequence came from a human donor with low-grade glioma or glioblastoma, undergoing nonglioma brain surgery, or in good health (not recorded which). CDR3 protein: CASSLQNQETQYF. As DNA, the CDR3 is TGTGCCAGCAGTTTACAGAACCAAGAGACCCAGTACTTC.